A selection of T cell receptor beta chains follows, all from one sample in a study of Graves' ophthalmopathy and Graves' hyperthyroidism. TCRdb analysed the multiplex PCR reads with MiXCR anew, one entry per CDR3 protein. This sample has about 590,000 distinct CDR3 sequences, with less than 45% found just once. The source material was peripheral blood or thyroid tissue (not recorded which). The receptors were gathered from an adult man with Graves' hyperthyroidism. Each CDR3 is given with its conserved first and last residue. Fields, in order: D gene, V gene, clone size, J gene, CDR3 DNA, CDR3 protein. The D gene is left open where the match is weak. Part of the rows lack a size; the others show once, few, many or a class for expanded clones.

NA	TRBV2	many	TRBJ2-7	TGTGCCAGCTCAATGGACTCAGCAGTCTACGAGCAGTACTTC	CASSMDSAVYEQYF
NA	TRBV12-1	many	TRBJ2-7	TGTGCCAGCAGCTTTGCACCCTCCGGGACTGCCTACGAGCAGTACTTC	CASSFAPSGTAYEQYF
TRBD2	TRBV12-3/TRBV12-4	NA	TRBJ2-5	TGTGCCAGCAGTGGGCAGGGAGGGCTCAAGACCCAGTACTTC	CASSGQGGLKTQYF
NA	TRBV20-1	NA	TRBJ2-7	TGCAGTGCTAAGGGGCCGGGGGACGAGCAGTACTTC	CSAKGPGDEQYF
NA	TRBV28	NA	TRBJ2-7	TGTGCCAGCAGAACAGGGATTCACTACGAGCAGTACTTC	CASRTGIHYEQYF
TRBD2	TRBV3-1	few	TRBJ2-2	TGTGCCAGCAGCCAAGTGGGACGGGAGGAGGTCGGGGAGCTGTTTTTT	CASSQVGREEVGELFF
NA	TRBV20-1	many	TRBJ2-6	TGCAGTGCTCGAGGGGCGGCTGGGGCCAACGTCCTGACTTTC	CSARGAAGANVLTF
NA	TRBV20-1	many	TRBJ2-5	TGCAGTGGCCTCTCCTGGTTATCACGGGAGACCCAGTACTTC	CSGLSWLSRETQYF
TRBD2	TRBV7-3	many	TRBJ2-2	TGTGCCAGCAGCTTAAGGGGCGAGCGGGGGGGAGCGAACACCGGGGAGCTGTTTTTT	CASSLRGERGGANTGELFF
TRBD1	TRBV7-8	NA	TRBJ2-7	TGTGCCAGCAGCTTAGGCCGAGCAGGGGGATCCTCCCGCGAGCAGTACTTC	CASSLGRAGGSSREQYF
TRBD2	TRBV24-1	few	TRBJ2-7	TGTGCCGCCTTGCGGGAGGCCATCCCCTACGAGCAGTACTTC	CAALREAIPYEQYF
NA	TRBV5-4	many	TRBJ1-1	TGTGCCAGCAGTTATGGAGACAATGAAGCTTTCTTT	CASSYGDNEAFF
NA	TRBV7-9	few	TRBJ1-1	TGTGCCAGCAGCCCTTCCCCCGAGGTCAGGGTCACTGAAGCTTTCTTT	CASSPSPEVRVTEAFF
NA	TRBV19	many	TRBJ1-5	TGTGCCAGTAGTAGTTCGGTTGGGGGATTCAATCAGCCCCAGCATTTT	CASSSSVGGFNQPQHF
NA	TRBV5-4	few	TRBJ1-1	TGTGCCAGCAGCACTGTAGTCTGGGGGGGAGGGGGTCCTGAAGCTTTCTTT	CASSTVVWGGGGPEAFF
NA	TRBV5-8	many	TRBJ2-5	TGTGCCAGCAGCTTGACCGACAGAGAAGAGACCCAGTACTTC	CASSLTDREETQYF
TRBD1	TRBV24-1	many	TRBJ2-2	TGTGCCACCAGTGATTTCCTACCCGGGACAGGGAACACCGGGGAGCTGTTTTTT	CATSDFLPGTGNTGELFF
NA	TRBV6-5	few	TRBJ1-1	TGTGCCAGCAGTTACTATAGGTTGGGGTATCCAACTGAAGCTTTCTTT	CASSYYRLGYPTEAFF
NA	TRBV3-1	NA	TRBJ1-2	TGTGCCAGCAGCCCTGCCCTGGGGTTCTATGGCTACACCTTC	CASSPALGFYGYTF
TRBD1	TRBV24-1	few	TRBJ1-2	TGTGCCAGCCGAGACAGGGGTAAAGCTAACTATGGCTACACCTTC	CASRDRGKANYGYTF
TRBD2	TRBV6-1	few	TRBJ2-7	TGTGCCAGCAGCTCTAGCGGGGGGCCCGGGGAATTC	CASSSSGGPGEF
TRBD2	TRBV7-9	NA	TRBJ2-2	TGTGCCAGCAGCCTAGCGGGGGGTATTAACACCGAGGAGCTGTTTTTT	CASSLAGGINTEELFF
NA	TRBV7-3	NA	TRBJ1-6	TGTGCCAGCAGCTTGGGTCTTAGTGGTTCACCCCTCCACTTT	CASSLGLSGSPLHF
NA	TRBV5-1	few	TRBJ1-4	TGCGCCAGCAGCTCGGACCCTTGGGGTGAAAAACTGTTTTTT	CASSSDPWGEKLFF
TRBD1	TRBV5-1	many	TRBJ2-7	TGCGCCAGCAGCTTAGGACAGGGGGGTTTTCGCTACGAGCAGTACTTC	CASSLGQGGFRYEQYF
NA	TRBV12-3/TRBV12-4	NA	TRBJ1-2	TGTGCCAGCAGTTCTCCATGGGGGTATGGCTACACCTTC	CASSSPWGYGYTF
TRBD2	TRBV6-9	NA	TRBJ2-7	TGTGCCAGCAGGCAGGGACTAGCGGGAGTGCCCCGCCCCTACGAGCAGTACTTC	CASRQGLAGVPRPYEQYF
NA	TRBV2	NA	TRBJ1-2	TGTGCCAGCAGGGGAAACGGCTATGGCTACACCTTC	CASRGNGYGYTF
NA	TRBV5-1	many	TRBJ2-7	TGCGCCAGCAGCCTACAGGAGGGAAACTACGAGCAGTACTTC	CASSLQEGNYEQYF
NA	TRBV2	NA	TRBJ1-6	TGTGCCAGCAGTGTAGGGGGACGGTACGGCTCACCCCTCCACTTT	CASSVGGRYGSPLHF
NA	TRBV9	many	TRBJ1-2	TGTGCCAGCAGCGGTTCGTGGACCACCTTC	CASSGSWTTF
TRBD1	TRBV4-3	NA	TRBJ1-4	TGCGCCAGCAGCCAAGATAGGGGGACAGGGGATTTCCGGGAAAAACTGTTTTTT	CASSQDRGTGDFREKLFF
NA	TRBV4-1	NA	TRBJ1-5	TGCGCCAGCAGCCAAGGGTTGCATTTCGGCAATCAGCCCCAGCATTTT	CASSQGLHFGNQPQHF
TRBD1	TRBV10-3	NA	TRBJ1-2	TGTGCCATCACCCGGGACAGGGGAACTAACTATGGCTACACCTTC	CAITRDRGTNYGYTF
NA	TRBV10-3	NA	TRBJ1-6	TGTGCCACCTCCGCCGCCCGTGGATCCTATAATTCACCCCTCCACTTT	CATSAARGSYNSPLHF
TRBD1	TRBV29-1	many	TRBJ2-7	TGCAGCGTTCGGACAGGGGACAACTCCTACGAGCAGTACTTC	CSVRTGDNSYEQYF
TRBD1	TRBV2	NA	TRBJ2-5	TGTGCCAGCGGCCGGTGGGACAGCCAAGAGACCCAGTACTTC	CASGRWDSQETQYF
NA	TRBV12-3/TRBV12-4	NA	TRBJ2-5	TGTGCCAGCAGTTCTCGCCTCCAAGAGACCCAGTACTTC	CASSSRLQETQYF
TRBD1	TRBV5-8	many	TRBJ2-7	TGTGCCAGCAGCGTAACAGGGGGAGGCGAGCAGTACTTC	CASSVTGGGEQYF
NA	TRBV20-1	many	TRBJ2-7	TGCAGTGCATCTACAGGGAGGTACGGCTACGAGCAGTACTTC	CSASTGRYGYEQYF
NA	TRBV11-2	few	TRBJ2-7	TGTGCCAGCAGCCACCCCGGGACCCTTCTCCGCCCGTCCGGCGAGCAGTACTTC	CASSHPGTLLRPSGEQYF
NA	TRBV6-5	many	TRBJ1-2	TGTGCCAGCAGTTACACCAACAGGGTTAGCTATGGCTACACCTTC	CASSYTNRVSYGYTF
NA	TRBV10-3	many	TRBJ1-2	TGTGCCATCAGTGGCCTGGAGGTAGCTAACTATGGCTACACCTTC	CAISGLEVANYGYTF
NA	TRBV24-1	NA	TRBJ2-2	TGTGCCACCTCACACTCTCTGGGAGTAGCGGTGAACACCGGGGAGCTGTTTTTT	CATSHSLGVAVNTGELFF
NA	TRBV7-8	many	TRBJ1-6	TGTGCCAGCAGCTTAGCCAGAGCCTACAATTCACCCCTCCACTTT	CASSLARAYNSPLHF
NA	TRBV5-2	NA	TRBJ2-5	TGTGCCAGCAACTTAGCCCCTGCCAGGGCTAGCAGGCAAGAGACCCAGTACTTC	CASNLAPARASRQETQYF
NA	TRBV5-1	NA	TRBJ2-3	TGCGCCAGCAGCCCTACAGGGACGAGCACAGATACGCAGTATTTT	CASSPTGTSTDTQYF
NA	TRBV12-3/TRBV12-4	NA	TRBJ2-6	TGTGCCAGCAGTACGACCGAGGGCAGGACGACTTTC	CASSTTEGRTTF
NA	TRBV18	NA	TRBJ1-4	TGTGCCAGCTCATCATGGGTCGCAGGAACCTTTTCAACTAATGAAAAACTGTTTTTT	CASSSWVAGTFSTNEKLFF
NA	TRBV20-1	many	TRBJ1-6	TGCAGTGCTAGAGGCGGGAGGCAGATGAATTCACCCCTCCACTTT	CSARGGRQMNSPLHF
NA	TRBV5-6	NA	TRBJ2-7	TGTGCCAGCAGCCCCGGGATCCAAGAGCAGTACTTC	CASSPGIQEQYF
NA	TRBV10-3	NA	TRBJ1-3	TGTGCCACCTACAGGGCCGAAAACACCATATATTTT	CATYRAENTIYF
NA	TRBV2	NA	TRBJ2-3	TGTGCCAGCGGGAAGGGCCGGACAGATACGCAGTATTTT	CASGKGRTDTQYF
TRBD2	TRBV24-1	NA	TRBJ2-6	TGTGCCACCGGGACTAGTGGGATTTCTGGGGCCAACGCCCTGACTTTC	CATGTSGISGANALTF
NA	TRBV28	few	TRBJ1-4	TGTGCCACCTACGCAAGAGCAACTAATGAAAAACTGTTTTTT	CATYARATNEKLFF